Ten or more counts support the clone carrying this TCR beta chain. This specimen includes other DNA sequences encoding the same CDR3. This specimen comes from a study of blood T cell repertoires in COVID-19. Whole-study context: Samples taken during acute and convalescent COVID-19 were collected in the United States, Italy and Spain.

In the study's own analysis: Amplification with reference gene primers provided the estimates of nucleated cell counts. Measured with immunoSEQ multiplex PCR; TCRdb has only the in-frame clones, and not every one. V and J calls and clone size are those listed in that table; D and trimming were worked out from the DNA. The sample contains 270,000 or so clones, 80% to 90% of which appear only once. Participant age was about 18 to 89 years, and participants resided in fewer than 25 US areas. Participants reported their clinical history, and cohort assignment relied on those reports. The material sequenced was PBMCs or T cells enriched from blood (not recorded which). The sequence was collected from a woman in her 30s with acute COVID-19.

The CDR3 DNA is TGCGCCAGCAGCCAGGAGACGGGGAAGGAGACCCAGTACTTC. Translation gives CASSQETGKETQYF. The chain uses TRBV4-1 and TRBJ2-5, with D possibly being TRBD2 (5 bases). Per germline, CDR1 MGHRA and CDR2 YSYEKL. With 3 bases removed from V and 5 bases from J, the gap between germline ends came to 13 bases. This CDR3 contains 14 residues.